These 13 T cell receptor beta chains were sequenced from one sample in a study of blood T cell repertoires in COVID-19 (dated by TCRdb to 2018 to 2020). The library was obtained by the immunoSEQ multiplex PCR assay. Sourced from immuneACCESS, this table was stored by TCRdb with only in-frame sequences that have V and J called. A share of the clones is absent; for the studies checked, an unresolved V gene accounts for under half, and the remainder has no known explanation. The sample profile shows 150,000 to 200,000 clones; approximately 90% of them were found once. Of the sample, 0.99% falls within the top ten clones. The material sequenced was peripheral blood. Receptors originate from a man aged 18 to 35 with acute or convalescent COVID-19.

The CDR3 DNA sequence: TGTGCCAGCAGTTTCGACAGGGGGTTGAATGAAAAACTGTTTTTT. The encoded protein is CASSFDRGLNEKLFF. This chain connects TRBV6-5 to TRBJ1-4; 9 nucleotides line up with TRBD1. V dropped 4 bases and J dropped 5; count of bases not matched to a gene: 5. The CDR3 runs 15 residues. CDR1 is MNHEY and CDR2 is SVGAGI in the germline V gene.

The CDR3 is CASSLGFSSGNQETQYF. The CDR3 DNA sequence: TGCGCCAGCAGCTTGGGGTTTTCTAGCGGAAACCAAGAGACCCAGTACTTC. The rearrangement uses TRBV5-1 and TRBJ2-5; 7 positions agree with TRBD2. V was clipped by 0 bases and J by 0 bases; unmatched bases: 8. Per germline, CDR1 SGHRS and CDR2 YFSETQ. The CDR3 consists of 17 residues.

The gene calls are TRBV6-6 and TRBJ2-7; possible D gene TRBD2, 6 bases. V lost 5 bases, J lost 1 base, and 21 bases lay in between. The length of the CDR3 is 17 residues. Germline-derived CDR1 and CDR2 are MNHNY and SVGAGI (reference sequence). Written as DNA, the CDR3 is TGTGCCAGCAGTCGGGGCGTAGCGGCGGATCCTTCCTACGAGCAGTACTTC. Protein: CASSRGVAADPSYEQYF.

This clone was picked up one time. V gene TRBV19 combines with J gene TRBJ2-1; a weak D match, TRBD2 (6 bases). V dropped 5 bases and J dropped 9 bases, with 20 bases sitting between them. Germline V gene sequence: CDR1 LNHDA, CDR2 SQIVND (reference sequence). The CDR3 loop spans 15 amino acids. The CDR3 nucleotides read TGTGCCAGTAGTCCCCGGAGGGGCCCTTCTGGTGAGCAGTTCTTC. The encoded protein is CASSPRRGPSGEQFF.

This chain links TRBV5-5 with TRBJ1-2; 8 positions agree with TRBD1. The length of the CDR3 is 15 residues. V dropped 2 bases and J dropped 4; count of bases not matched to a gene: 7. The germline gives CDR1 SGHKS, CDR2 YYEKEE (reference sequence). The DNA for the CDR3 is TGTGCCAGCAGCTTTAGGACAGGGAATTCCTATGGCTACACCTTC. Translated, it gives CASSFRTGNSYGYTF.

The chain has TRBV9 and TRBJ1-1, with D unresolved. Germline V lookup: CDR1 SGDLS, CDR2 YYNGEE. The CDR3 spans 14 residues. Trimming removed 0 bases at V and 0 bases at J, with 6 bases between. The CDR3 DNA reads TGTGCCAGCAGCGTAGACAGTCTGAACACTGAAGCTTTCTTT. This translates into CASSVDSLNTEAFF. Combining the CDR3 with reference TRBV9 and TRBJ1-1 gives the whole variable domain DSGVTQTPKHLITATGQRVTLRCSPRSGDLSVYWYQQSLDQGLQFLIQYYNGEERAKGNILERFSAQQFPDLHSELNLSSLELGDSALYFCASSVDSLNTEAFFGQGTRLTVV.

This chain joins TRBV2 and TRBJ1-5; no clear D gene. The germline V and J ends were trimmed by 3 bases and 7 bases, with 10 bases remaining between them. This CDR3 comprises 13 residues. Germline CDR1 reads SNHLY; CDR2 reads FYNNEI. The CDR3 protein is CASSDRVWQPQHF. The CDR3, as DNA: TGTGCCAGCAGTGACCGAGTTTGGCAGCCCCAGCATTTT.

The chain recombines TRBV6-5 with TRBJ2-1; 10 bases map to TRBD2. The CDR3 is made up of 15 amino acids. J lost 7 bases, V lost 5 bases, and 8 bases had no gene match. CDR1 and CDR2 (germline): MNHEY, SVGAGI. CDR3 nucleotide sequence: TGTGCCAGCAGTCTAGCGGGGGCCGGGACTAATGAGCAGTTCTTC. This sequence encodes CASSLAGAGTNEQFF.

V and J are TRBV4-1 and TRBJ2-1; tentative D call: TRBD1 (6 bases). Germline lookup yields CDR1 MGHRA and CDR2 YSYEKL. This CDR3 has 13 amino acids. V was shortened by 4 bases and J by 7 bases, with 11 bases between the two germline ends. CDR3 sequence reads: CASSPGTLNEQFF. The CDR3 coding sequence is TGCGCCAGCAGCCCCGGGACACTTAATGAGCAGTTCTTC.

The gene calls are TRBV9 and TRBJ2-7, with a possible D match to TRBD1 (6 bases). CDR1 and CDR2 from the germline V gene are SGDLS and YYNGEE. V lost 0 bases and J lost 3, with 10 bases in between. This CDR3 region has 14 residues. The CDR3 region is CASSVATGSYEQYF. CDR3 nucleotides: TGTGCCAGCAGCGTAGCTACAGGGAGCTACGAGCAGTACTTC.

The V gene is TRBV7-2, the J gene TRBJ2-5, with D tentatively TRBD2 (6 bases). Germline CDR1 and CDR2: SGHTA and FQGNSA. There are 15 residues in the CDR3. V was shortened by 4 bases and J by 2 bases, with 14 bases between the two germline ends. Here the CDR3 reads CASSSGGAGQETQYF. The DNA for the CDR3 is TGTGCCAGCAGCTCCGGCGGGGCGGGTCAAGAGACCCAGTACTTC.

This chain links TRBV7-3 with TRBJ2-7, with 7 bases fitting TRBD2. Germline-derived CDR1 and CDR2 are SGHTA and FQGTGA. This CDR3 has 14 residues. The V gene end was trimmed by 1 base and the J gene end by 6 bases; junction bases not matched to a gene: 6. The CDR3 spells CASSLSGGVAEQYF. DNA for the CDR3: TGTGCCAGCAGCTTAAGTGGGGGGGTTGCCGAGCAGTACTTC.

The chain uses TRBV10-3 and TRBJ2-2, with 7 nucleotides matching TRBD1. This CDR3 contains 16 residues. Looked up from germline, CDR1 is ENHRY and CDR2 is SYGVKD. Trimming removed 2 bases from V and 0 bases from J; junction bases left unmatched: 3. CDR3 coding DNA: TGTGCCATCAGTGAGCCCGGGACAGCGAACACCGGGGAGCTGTTTTTT. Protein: CAISEPGTANTGELFF.